A single sample is the source of the 9 T cell receptor beta chains below, sequenced in a study of T cells in localized non-small cell lung cancer. This table comes from immunoSEQ multiplex PCR, and its TCRdb copy is limited to in-frame clones, with some not included. This sample has fewer than 100,000 clones, with 80% found just once. This sample comprised peripheral blood, obtained before any cancer treatment. Every receptor here comes from a female donor older than 55 with stage I lung adenocarcinoma.

The chain couples TRBV7-6 to TRBJ2-2, with 15 bases identical to TRBD2. Per the germline V gene, CDR1 is SGHVS and CDR2 is FNYEAQ. The CDR3 loop spans 19 amino acids. Trimming at V came to 1 base and at J to 0 bases, leaving 3 bases not matched to a gene. Here the CDR3 reads CASSLGTSGGVPNTGELFF. DNA for the CDR3: TGTGCCAGCAGCTTAGGGACTAGCGGGGGGGTTCCGAACACCGGGGAGCTGTTTTTT.

The chain couples TRBV27 to TRBJ1-3; D may be TRBD1 (5 bases). The ends were cut back, 0 bases at V and 0 bases at J, with 9 bases in the middle. The CDR3 loop spans 16 amino acids. Per the germline V gene, CDR1 is MNHEY and CDR2 is SMNVEV (reference sequence). The DNA of the CDR3 is TGTGCCAGCAGTTTATCAGGGGTTGACTCTGGAAACACCATATATTTT. Translation: CASSLSGVDSGNTIYF.

The table lists this clone with a count of one. The chain joins TRBV4-1 to TRBJ2-7, with 13 bases lining up with TRBD2. V shed 3 bases, J shed 3 bases, and the junction held 2 bases outside the gene matches. This CDR3 has 15 amino acids. CDR1 is MGHRA and CDR2 is YSYEKL in the germline V gene. CDR3 sequence (DNA): TGCGCCAGCAGCCAGGGACTAGCGGGACTCTACGAGCAGTACTTC. Its translation is CASSQGLAGLYEQYF.

CDR3 region: CASRRQQEETQYF. Written as DNA, the CDR3 is TGCGCCAGCAGAAGACAACAAGAAGAGACCCAGTACTTC. This chain uses TRBV23-1 with TRBJ2-5; D is unclear. TRBV23-1 is an ORF, with its function uncertain. The CDR3 runs 13 residues. With 6 bases removed from V and 3 bases from J, the gap between germline ends came to 11 bases.

This clone showed up just a few times. The chain carries TRBV5-6 and TRBJ2-7; D is perhaps TRBD2 (5 bases). V dropped 2 bases and J dropped 9 bases, with 12 bases sitting between them. The CDR3 sequence is 12 residues long. The germline CDR1 and CDR2 sequences are SGHDT and YYEEEE. DNA of the CDR3: TGTGCCAGCAGCTTTTTCGGGGTTGGGCAGTACTTC. This gives the protein CASSFFGVGQYF.

The rearrangement uses TRBV6-5 and TRBJ1-6; 7 bases match TRBD1. The CDR3 totals 15 residues. From germline, CDR1 is MNHEY and CDR2 SVGAGI. The J segment lost 7 bases and the V segment lost 5 bases, leaving 8 bases of the junction unmatched. CDR3 coding DNA: TGTGCCAGCAGTCTGGGAGGGGGCGAAAATTCACCCCTCCACTTT. It codes for CASSLGGGENSPLHF.

This clone appeared a few times. The J gene is TRBJ2-7, the V gene TRBV6-5; TRBD2 agrees at 7 bases. With V trimmed by 6 bases and J by 4 bases, 9 bases remained unmatched. The CDR3 runs to 14 residues. Germline values: CDR1 MNHEY, CDR2 SVGAGI. The CDR3 protein is CASRGGGSLYEQYF. Written as DNA, the CDR3 is TGTGCCAGCAGAGGTGGCGGGAGTTTGTACGAGCAGTACTTC.

This chain joins TRBV19 and TRBJ1-1; the D is unclear. CDR3 length equals 12 residues. Between the trimmed V and J ends, which lost 7 bases and 1 base, there was a span of 7 bases. Germline V gene data show CDR1 as LNHDA and CDR2 as SQIVND (reference sequence). The CDR3 DNA reads as TGTGCCAGTAACCACAGGAACACTGAAGCTTTCTTT. The encoded protein is CASNHRNTEAFF.

V gene TRBV28 combines with J gene TRBJ1-5; D unresolved. V was pared by 4 bases and J by 3 bases, with 10 bases between. From germline, CDR1 is MDHEN and CDR2 SYDVKM. The CDR3 sequence is 14 residues long. This chain's CDR3 is CASSWGRANQPQHF. Written as DNA, the CDR3 is TGTGCCAGCAGTTGGGGTAGAGCCAATCAGCCCCAGCATTTT.